This TCR beta chain was profiled in a study of blood T cells in healthy people across ages. Findings and limits, study-wide: Donors of long life had a larger count of naive CD4+ cells and greater diversity than aged donors. Older individuals had lower TCR beta diversity per million T cells (the decline was roughly linear).

The sample holds a few counts of this clonotype. Its antigen is unknown. It was with a sample-barcoded 5' primer and a J-beta primer mix that a second PCR of roughly 7 to 12 cycles was run. Tags on each cDNA molecule came from a template-switch adaptor with 12 random nucleotides. CDR3-containing paired-end reads numbering at least 2.5 million came from each sample. Each CDR3 protein gets one entry after TCRdb re-called the 5' RACE reads with MiXCR. This sample has about 1.4 million distinct CDR3 sequences; around 59% occur once, and the top ten carry under 8.5%. This clonotype originated in a man between 18 and 29 years old in good health. The sequenced material came from blood.

CDR3 amino acids: CASSGSGGEYEQYF. The CDR3 nucleotides read TGCGCCAGCAGCGGGAGCGGGGGAGAGTACGAGCAGTACTTC. The chain carries TRBV5-1 and TRBJ2-4; 8 positions agree with TRBD2. The J call may be wrong; the DNA end is better matched by TRBJ2-7. CDR1 is SGHRS, CDR2 YFSETQ, per germline. The CDR3 loop spans 14 amino acids.